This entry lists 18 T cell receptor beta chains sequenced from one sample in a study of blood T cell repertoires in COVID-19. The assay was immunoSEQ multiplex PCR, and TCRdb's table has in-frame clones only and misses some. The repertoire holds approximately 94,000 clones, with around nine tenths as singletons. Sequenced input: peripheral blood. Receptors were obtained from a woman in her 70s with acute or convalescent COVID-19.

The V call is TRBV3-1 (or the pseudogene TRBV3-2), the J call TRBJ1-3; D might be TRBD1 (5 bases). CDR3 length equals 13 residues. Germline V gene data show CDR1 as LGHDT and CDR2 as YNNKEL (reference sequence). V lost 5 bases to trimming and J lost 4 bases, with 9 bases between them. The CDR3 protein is CASSETAGNTIYF. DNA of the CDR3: TGTGCCAGCAGCGAGACAGCCGGAAACACCATATATTTT.

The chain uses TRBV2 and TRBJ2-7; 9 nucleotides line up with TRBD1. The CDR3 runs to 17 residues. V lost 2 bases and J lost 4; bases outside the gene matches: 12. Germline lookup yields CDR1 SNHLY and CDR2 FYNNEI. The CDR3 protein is CASSEPAGTGLSYEQYF. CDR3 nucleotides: TGTGCCAGCAGTGAACCCGCCGGGACAGGGTTATCGTACGAGCAGTACTTC.

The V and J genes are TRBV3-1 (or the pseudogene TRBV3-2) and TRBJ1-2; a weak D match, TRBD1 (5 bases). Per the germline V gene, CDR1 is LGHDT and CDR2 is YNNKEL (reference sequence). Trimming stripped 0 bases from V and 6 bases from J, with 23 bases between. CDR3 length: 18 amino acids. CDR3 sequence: CASSQDGGGRGFLNGYTF. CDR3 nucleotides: TGTGCCAGCAGCCAAGATGGGGGAGGGCGGGGATTCCTAAATGGCTACACCTTC.

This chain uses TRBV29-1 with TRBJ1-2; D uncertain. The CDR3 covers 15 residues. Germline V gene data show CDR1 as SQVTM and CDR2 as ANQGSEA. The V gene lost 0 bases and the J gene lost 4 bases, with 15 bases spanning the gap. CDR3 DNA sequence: TGCAGCGTTGAAGATCGTGGAATGGCGGGCTATGGCTACACCTTC. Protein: CSVEDRGMAGYGYTF. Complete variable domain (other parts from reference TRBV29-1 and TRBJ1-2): SAVISQKPSRDICQRGTSLTIQCQVDSQVTMMFWYRQQPGQSLTLIATANQGSEATYESGFVIDKFPISRPNLTFSTLTVSNMSPEDSSIYLCSVEDRGMAGYGYTFGSGTRLTVV.

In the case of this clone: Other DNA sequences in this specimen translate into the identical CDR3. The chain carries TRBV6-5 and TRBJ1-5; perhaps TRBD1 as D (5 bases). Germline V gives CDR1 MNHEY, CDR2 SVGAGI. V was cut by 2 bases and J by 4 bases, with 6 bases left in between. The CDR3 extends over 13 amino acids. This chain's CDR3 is CASSYGGNQPQHF. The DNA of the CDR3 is TGTGCCAGCAGTTACGGGGGGAATCAGCCCCAGCATTTT.

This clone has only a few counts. This chain's CDR3 is CASSIAGSSTDTQYF. The CDR3 bases are TGTGCCAGCAGCATAGCGGGAAGTAGCACAGATACGCAGTATTTT. The chain couples TRBV28 to TRBJ2-3; the match to TRBD2 covers 8 bases. The CDR3 consists of 15 residues. Germline V CDR1 and CDR2: MDHEN, SYDVKM. The V gene end was trimmed by 6 bases and the J gene end by 0 bases; junction bases not matched to a gene: 5.

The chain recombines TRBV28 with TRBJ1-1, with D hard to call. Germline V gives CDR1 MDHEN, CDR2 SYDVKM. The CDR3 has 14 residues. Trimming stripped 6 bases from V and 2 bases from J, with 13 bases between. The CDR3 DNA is TGTGCCAGCAGCCAAACTCCACGAAACACTGAAGCTTTCTTT. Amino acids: CASSQTPRNTEAFF.

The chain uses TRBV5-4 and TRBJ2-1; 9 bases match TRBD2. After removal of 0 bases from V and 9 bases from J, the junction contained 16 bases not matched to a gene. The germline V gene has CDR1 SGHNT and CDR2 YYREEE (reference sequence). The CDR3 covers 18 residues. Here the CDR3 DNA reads TGTGCCAGCAGCTTGGTGGGTATTAGCGGGAGTGGAGCAAGTGAGCAGTTCTTC. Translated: CASSLVGISGSGASEQFF.

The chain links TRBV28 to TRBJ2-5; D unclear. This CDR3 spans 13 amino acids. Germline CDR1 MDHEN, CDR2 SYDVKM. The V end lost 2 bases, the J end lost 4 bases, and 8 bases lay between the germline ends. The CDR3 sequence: CASSLHYTETQYF. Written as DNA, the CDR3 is TGTGCCAGCAGTTTACACTATACAGAGACCCAGTACTTC.

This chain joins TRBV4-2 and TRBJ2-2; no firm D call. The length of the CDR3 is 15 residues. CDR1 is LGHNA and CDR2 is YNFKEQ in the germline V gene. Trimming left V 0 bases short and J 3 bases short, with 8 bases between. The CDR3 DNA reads TGTGCCAGCAGCCAAGATCGGTCCTACACCGGGGAGCTGTTTTTT. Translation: CASSQDRSYTGELFF.

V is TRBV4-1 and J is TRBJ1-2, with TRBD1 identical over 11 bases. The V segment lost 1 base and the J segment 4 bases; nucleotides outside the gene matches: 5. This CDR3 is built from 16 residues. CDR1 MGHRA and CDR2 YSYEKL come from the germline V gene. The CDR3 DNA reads TGCGCCAGCAGCCAAGGGGGACAGGGGGTCGGCTATGGCTACACCTTC. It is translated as CASSQGGQGVGYGYTF.

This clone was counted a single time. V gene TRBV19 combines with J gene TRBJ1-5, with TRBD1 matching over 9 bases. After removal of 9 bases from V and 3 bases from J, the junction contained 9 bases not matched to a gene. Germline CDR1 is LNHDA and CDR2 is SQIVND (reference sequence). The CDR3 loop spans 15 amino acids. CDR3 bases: TGTGCCAGCAGGACAGGGGTGGGAGACAATCAGCCCCAGCATTTT. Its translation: CASRTGVGDNQPQHF.

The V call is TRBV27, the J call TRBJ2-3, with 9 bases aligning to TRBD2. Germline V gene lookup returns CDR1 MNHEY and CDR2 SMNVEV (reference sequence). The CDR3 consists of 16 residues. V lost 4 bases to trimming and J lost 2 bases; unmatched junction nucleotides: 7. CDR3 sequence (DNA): TGTGCCAGCAGTTCCCTAGGGACTAGCTTCACAGATACGCAGTATTTT. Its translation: CASSSLGTSFTDTQYF.

This CDR3 reads CASSQVSQGANTIYF. CDR3 nucleotides: TGTGCCAGCAGCCAAGTGTCACAGGGGGCAAACACCATATATTTT. This sequence joins TRBV3-1 (or the pseudogene TRBV3-2) and TRBJ1-3; 9 bases are a match to TRBD1. CDR3 length: 15 amino acids. V was clipped by 1 base and J by 6 bases; unmatched bases: 4. The germline CDR1 and CDR2 sequences are LGHDT and YNNKEL (reference sequence).

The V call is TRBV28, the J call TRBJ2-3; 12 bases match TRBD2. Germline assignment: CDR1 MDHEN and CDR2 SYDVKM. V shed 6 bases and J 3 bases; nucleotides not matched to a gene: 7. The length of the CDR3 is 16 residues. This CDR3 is CASRVTGTSGTDTQYF. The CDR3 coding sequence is TGTGCCAGCAGAGTCACCGGGACTAGCGGGACAGATACGCAGTATTTT. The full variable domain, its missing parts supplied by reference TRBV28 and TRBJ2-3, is DVKVTQSSRYLVKRTGEKVFLECVQDMDHENMFWYRQDPGLGLRLIYFSYDVKMKEKGDIPEGYSVSREKKERFSLILESASTNQTSMYLCASRVTGTSGTDTQYFGPGTRLTVL.

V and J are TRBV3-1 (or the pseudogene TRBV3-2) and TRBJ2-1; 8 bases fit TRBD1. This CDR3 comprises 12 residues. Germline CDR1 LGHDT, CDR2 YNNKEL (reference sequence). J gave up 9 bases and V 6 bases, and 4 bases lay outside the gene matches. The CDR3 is CASRQTGGEQFF. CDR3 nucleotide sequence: TGTGCCAGCAGACAAACAGGGGGTGAGCAGTTCTTC.

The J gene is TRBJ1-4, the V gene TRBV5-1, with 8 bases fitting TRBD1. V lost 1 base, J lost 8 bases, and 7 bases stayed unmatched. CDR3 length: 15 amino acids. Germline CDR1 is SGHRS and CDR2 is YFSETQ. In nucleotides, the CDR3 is TGCGCCAGCAGCTTGACGGACAGGGTGAAAGAAAAACTGTTTTTT. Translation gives CASSLTDRVKEKLFF.

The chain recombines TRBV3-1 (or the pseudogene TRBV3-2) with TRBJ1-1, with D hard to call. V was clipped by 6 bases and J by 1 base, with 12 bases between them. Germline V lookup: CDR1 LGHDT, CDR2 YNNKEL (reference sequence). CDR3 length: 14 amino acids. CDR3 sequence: CASSTTGGNTEAFF. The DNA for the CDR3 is TGTGCCAGCAGTACTACGGGAGGGAACACTGAAGCTTTCTTT.